The rows below give T cell receptor beta chains drawn from one sample of a study of T cells in Graves' hyperthyroidism and ophthalmopathy. Via MiXCR, TCRdb re-called the multiplex PCR reads, giving one row per CDR3 protein. In the table there are 350,000 to 400,000 distinct CDR3 sequences, about 14% of which are singletons. Sequencing was carried out using blood. All receptors come from a woman in her fifties or sixties with Graves' hyperthyroidism. The CDR3 runs from the conserved cysteine through the conserved F or W. A D gene is named only where the DNA matches it firmly. Some rows mark clone size as missing; the rest say once, few, many or name a class of expanded clone.

size: many; V: TRBV2; J: TRBJ1-1; D: TRBD1; DNA: TGTGCCAGCACCCGGGACAGGGCCGTTAACACTGAAGCTTTCTTT; CDR3: CASTRDRAVNTEAFF
size: many; V: TRBV27; J: TRBJ2-3; D: NA; DNA: TGTGCCAGCAGTTTATCGACCTTCACAGATACGCAGTATTTT; CDR3: CASSLSTFTDTQYF
size: many; V: TRBV12-3/TRBV12-4; J: TRBJ1-3; D: NA; DNA: TGTGCCAGCAGTTTAGGACAGAGCTCTGGAAACACCATATATTTT; CDR3: CASSLGQSSGNTIYF
size: once; V: TRBV7-2; J: TRBJ2-1; D: TRBD1; DNA: TGTGCCAGCAGCGGAGGGGACAGGGTTGAGCAGTTCTTC; CDR3: CASSGGDRVEQFF
size: NA; V: TRBV6-4; J: TRBJ2-3; D: TRBD1; DNA: TGTGCCAGCAGTGAGGGACAGGGAGAGACAGATACGCAGTATTTT; CDR3: CASSEGQGETDTQYF
size: many; V: TRBV5-5; J: TRBJ1-1; D: NA; DNA: TGTGCCAGCAGCTTGGGACAGGTGGGCACTGAAGCTTTCTTT; CDR3: CASSLGQVGTEAFF
size: few; V: TRBV19; J: TRBJ2-1; D: TRBD2; DNA: TGTGCCAGTAGTAGAAGCGGGAGGTGGTTATCCAATGAGCAGTTCTTC; CDR3: CASSRSGRWLSNEQFF
size: many; V: TRBV7-8; J: TRBJ1-5; D: TRBD1; DNA: TGTGCCAGCAGCTTTACAGGGGATCAGCCCCAGCATTTT; CDR3: CASSFTGDQPQHF
size: many; V: TRBV6-1; J: TRBJ2-1; D: TRBD2; DNA: TGTGCCAGCCCCCGGGGGGGGGCGTACAATGAGCAGTTCTTC; CDR3: CASPRGGAYNEQFF
size: many; V: TRBV19; J: TRBJ1-1; D: TRBD1; DNA: TGTGCCAGTAGACGACAGGGATGGATCACTGAAGCTTTCTTT; CDR3: CASRRQGWITEAFF
size: NA; V: TRBV12-3/TRBV12-4; J: TRBJ2-3; D: NA; DNA: TGTGCCAGCAGCATACTAAGGAGCACAGATACGCAGTATTTT; CDR3: CASSILRSTDTQYF